This T cell receptor beta chain emerged from a study of CD8+ T cells in alopecia areata listed by TCRdb under 2018. Turning to the overall study: Treated patients were enrolled in an open-label pilot trial of oral tofacitinib, 5 to 10 mg twice daily, for moderate-to-severe alopecia areata. Tofacitinib was given for 6 to 18 months, followed by 6 months of follow-up off drug to assess delayed response and recurrence. The RNA source kit depended on sample type: the PAXgene miRNA kit for fixed scalp, the miRNeasy kit for PBMCs, and the RNeasy kit for mouse skin. Human TCRbeta sequencing covered scalp tissue and sorted CD4+ and CD8+ peripheral blood T cells from patchy and totalis/universalis alopecia areata patients and healthy controls. Biopsies were taken from tofacitinib-treated patients at baseline and again at 4 and 24 weeks into treatment, and several of those patients also had a later scalp biopsy. Scalp clonality was compared among normal scalp (n=4), patchy alopecia areata scalp (n=8), and alopecia totalis/universalis scalp (n=8). For the treated patients, the SALT score, which quantifies what percentage of scalp surface area is affected, served as the measure of disease severity. TCRbeta CDR3 regions were amplified by immunoSEQ multiplex PCR using 35 Vbeta forward and 13 Jbeta reverse primers. The study used high-throughput TCRbeta sequencing to examine T cell clonal expansion in alopecia areata, in both the C3H/HeJ mouse model and human patients.

The method was the immunoSEQ multiplex PCR assay. RNA was extracted from all samples and reverse transcribed into cDNA, which served as template for TCR sequencing. SuperScript III was used to make first-strand cDNA, primed with a 2:1 mix of oligo-dT and random hexamers. Amplification bias was assessed with a synthetic immune receptor repertoire, and residual bias was removed computationally. Per the source publication's procedure: Raw reads were preprocessed for error removal, and CDR3 was defined according to IMGT conventions as running from the conserved cysteine to phenylalanine. Clonality was computed by normalizing Shannon entropy by log2 of the number of productive unique TCRs and subtracting the result from 1. Scalp TCRbeta sequences were cross-referenced with sorted blood CD4 and CD8 repertoires so that the CD4 or CD8 identity of scalp clones could be inferred. TCRdb limited this immuneACCESS table to in-frame rearrangements with V and J called. A share of clones is missing; checked studies link under half to unresolved V genes, and the rest is unexplained. That table gives V, J and clone size, and the DNA gave D and trimming. The sample contains 150,000 or so clones, 86% of them found a single time. Roughly an eighth of the sample comes from the top ten.

Overall study outcomes, separate from this receptor: During tofacitinib treatment, many expanded lesional clones stuck around in both scalp and blood, and this persistence may partly explain why relapse happens after treatment is stopped. Because the treated cohort was small and included a single nonresponder, larger studies are needed to assess links between baseline CD8+ expansion and response. Compared with mice, TCR sequences shared between patients were less clear, possibly partly because of HLA diversity across the patient population. Tofacitinib significantly lowered scalp clonality and the number of expanded CD8+ clones among the top 100 scalp clones. Compared with normal scalp, lesional scalp had higher clonality and more expanded CD8+ clones, particularly in alopecia totalis/universalis, a pattern that suggests antigenic drive. Scalp TCR repertoire analysis is complicated because resident alphabeta T cells in normal human skin are also sequenced, whereas mouse skin is dominated by gammadelta T cells.

Notes on this clone: What antigen it recognizes has not been identified. Base qualities are missing; no much larger clone stands one base away.

V is cut by 1 base and J by 7 bases, and the space between the germline ends is 10 bases. Measured from the cysteine to the phenylalanine, the CDR3 is 13 residues long. CDR3 DNA only is kept here, 39 bases in frame from base 1. Looking up the germline V gene yields CDR1 MGHRA and CDR2 YSYEKL. The sample's time point, from its label and the paper: less than five weeks on oral tofacitinib. This specimen's treatment or condition label, per the study, means: oral pan-JAK inhibitor, 5-10 mg twice daily. From alopecia areata patients, peripheral blood was collected along with lesional scalp punch biopsies. PBMCs were separated by density centrifugation and stained for CD3, CD4 and CD8, after which CD4+ and CD8+ T cells were sorted on a FACSAria.

This TCR derives from a human donor with alopecia areata. The V and J segments used are TRBV4-1 and TRBJ1-1; TRBD1 is possibly the D segment (5 matching bases). The sample here was CD8+ T cells sorted from blood, taken at week 4, from a patient treated with tofacitinib. This receptor carries the CDR3 CASSQAGTDEAFF. The sequence in DNA is TGCGCCAGCAGCCAAGCCGGGACGGATGAAGCTTTCTTT.